The text below deals with one T cell receptor (beta chain). Its antigen is not known. The data are from a study of graft-versus-host responses after intestinal transplantation. Turning to the study itself: Transplant recipients had multivisceral, liver-intestinal, or isolated intestinal grafts. Study-level findings and limits: Early post-transplant falls in HvG clones accompanied the peak levels of circulating GvH clones. Individuals who had graft-donor T cell macrochimerism had allografts that showed high graft-versus-host to host-versus-graft clonal ratios. Among recipient marrow samples, GvH clones were found; some appeared first in ileum or blood.

Clones were read by immunoSEQ multiplex PCR, and TCRdb kept only the in-frame ones, dropping some. Of around 93,000 clones listed, around nine tenths are singletons. The CDR3 runs to 17 residues. The V end was cut by 3 bases, the J end by 3 bases, with 19 bases between. Germline V gene data show CDR1 as KGHSH and CDR2 as LQKENI. This TCR was sampled from a human donor who received an intestinal transplant. This sequence joins TRBV18 and TRBJ2-3, with D perhaps TRBD1 (5 bases). The material sequenced was unstimulated CD8+ T cells sorted from spleen or lymph node cells, taken before intestinal transplant. The CDR3 sequence: CASSPVGLGDQTDTQYF. The CDR3 nucleotides read TGTGCCAGCTCACCGGTGGGTTTAGGGGATCAGACAGATACGCAGTATTTT.